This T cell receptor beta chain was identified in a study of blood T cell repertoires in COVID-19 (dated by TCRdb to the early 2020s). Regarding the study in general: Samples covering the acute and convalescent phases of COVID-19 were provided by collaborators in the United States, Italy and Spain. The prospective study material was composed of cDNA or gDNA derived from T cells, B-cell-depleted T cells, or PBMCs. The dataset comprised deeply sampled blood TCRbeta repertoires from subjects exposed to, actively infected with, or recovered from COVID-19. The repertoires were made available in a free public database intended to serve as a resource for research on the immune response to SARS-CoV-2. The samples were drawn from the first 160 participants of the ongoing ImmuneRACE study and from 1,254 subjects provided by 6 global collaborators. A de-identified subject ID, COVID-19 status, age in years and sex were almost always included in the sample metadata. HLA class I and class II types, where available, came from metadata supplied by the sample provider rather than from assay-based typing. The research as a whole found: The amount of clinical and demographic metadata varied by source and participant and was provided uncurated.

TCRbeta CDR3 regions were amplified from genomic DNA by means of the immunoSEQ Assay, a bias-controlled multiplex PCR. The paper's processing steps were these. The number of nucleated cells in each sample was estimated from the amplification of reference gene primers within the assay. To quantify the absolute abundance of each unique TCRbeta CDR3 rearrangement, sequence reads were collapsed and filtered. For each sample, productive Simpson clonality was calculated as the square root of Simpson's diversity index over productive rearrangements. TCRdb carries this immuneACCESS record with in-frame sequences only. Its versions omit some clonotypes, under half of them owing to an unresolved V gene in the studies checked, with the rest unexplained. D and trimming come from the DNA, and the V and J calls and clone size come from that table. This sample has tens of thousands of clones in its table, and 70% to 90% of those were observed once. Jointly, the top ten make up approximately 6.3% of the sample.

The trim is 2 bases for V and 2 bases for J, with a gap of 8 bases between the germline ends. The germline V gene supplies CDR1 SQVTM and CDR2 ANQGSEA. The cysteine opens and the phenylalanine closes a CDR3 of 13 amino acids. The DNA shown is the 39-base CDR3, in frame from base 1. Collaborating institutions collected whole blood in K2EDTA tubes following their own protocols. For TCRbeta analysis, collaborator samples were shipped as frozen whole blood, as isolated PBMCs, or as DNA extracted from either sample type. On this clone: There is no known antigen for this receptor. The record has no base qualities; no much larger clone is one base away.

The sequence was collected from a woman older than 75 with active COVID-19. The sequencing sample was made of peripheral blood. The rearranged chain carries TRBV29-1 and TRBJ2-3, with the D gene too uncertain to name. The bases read TGCAGCGTTGAACGGTTAAACACAGATACGCAGTATTTT. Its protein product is CSVERLNTDTQYF.